These 24 T cell receptor beta chains share one sample of origin, sequenced in a study of blood T cells in healthy people across ages. Sample-barcoded 5' priming and a J-beta primer mix drove a second PCR of 7 to 11 cycles. TCRdb used MiXCR to reprocess the 5' RACE reads, holding one entry per CDR3 protein. The sample lists around 970,000 distinct CDR3 sequences; roughly half were seen once. The sequencing input was blood. The origin of the receptors is a woman aged 55-69 years in good health.

This sequence joins TRBV7-2 and TRBJ2-5, with D perhaps TRBD1 (5 bases). CDR3 length: 14 residues. Trimming removed 1 base at V and 7 bases at J, with 13 bases between. From germline, CDR1 is SGHTA and CDR2 FQGNSA. CDR3 bases: TGTGCCAGCAGCTTAGATTCGACAGTTAGGACCCAGTACTTC. Translating gives CASSLDSTVRTQYF.

This clonotype was seen a single time. The chain has TRBV12-3 or TRBV12-4 and TRBJ2-1; tentative D call: TRBD2 (5 bases). Between the trimmed V and J ends, which lost 7 bases and 9 bases, there was a span of 22 bases. The length of the CDR3 is 15 residues. The CDR3, as DNA: TGTGCCAGCATCCCCTCTAACGGGAACTCGGGTGAGCAGTTCTTC. This codes for CASIPSNGNSGEQFF.

The chain couples TRBV28 to TRBJ2-3; the D gene could be TRBD1 or TRBD2 (5 bases each). This CDR3 has 17 amino acids. Trimming left V 2 bases short and J 5 bases short, with 20 bases between. Germline assignment: CDR1 MDHEN and CDR2 SYDVKM. The DNA of the CDR3 is TGTGCCAGCAGTTTAGTGACATGGGACGGATCACAAGATACGCAGTATTTT. The encoded protein is CASSLVTWDGSQDTQYF. Combining the CDR3 with reference TRBV28 and TRBJ2-3 gives the whole variable domain DVKVTQSSRYLVKRTGEKVFLECVQDMDHENMFWYRQDPGLGLRLIYFSYDVKMKEKGDIPEGYSVSREKKERFSLILESASTNQTSMYLCASSLVTWDGSQDTQYFGPGTRLTVL.

This clonotype was seen only once. The rearrangement joins TRBV7-6 to TRBJ1-4; D is unresolved. Germline CDR1 reads SGHVS; CDR2 reads FNYEAQ. The CDR3 has 15 residues. Trimming cost V 1 base and J 0 bases, with 6 bases left between them. The DNA for the CDR3 is TGTGCCAGCAGCTTAGTGTATTCAACTAATGAAAAACTGTTTTTT. This translates into CASSLVYSTNEKLFF.

The V and J genes are TRBV10-3 and TRBJ2-5; D perhaps matches TRBD2 (7 bases). Gene TRBJ2-7 matches the end of the DNA better, so the J call may be wrong. The CDR3 covers 12 residues. The germline gives CDR1 ENHRY, CDR2 SYGVKD. CDR3 in amino acids: CATQGGGYEQYF. Here the CDR3 DNA reads TGTGCCACCCAGGGAGGGGGGTACGAGCAGTACTTC.

This clonotype was detected a few times. This chain uses TRBV29-1 with TRBJ2-1; D gene ambiguous. The CDR3 length is 11 residues. Germline V gene data show CDR1 as SQVTM and CDR2 as ANQGSEA. Deletions cut 4 bases from V and 4 bases from J, with 5 bases between. CDR3 sequence reads: CSVAGYNEQFF. CDR3 in DNA: TGCAGCGTTGCTGGGTACAATGAGCAGTTCTTC.

A single count supports this clonotype. This chain links TRBV5-1 with TRBJ2-5; 11 nucleotides line up with TRBD1. J gave up 3 bases and V 3 bases, and 7 bases lay outside the gene matches. This CDR3 is 16 amino acids long. Germline V CDR1 and CDR2: SGHRS, YFSETQ. CDR3 amino acids: CASSSGQGAAEETQYF. CDR3 in DNA: TGCGCCAGCAGCTCCGGACAGGGGGCTGCGGAAGAGACCCAGTACTTC.

This clonotype turned up a few times. This chain connects TRBV10-3 to TRBJ2-7, with no clear D. In germline, CDR1 is ENHRY, CDR2 SYGVKD. The CDR3 is 15 amino acids. Trimming pared 0 bases from V and 2 bases from J, leaving 11 bases between. CDR3 DNA sequence: TGTGCCATCAGTGAGTCGCGGCACGAGACCTACGAGCAGTACTTC. It yields the protein CAISESRHETYEQYF.

The V call is TRBV7-2, the J call TRBJ2-2; no firm D call. Trimming shortened V by 3 bases and J by 4 bases, and 15 bases separated the two germline ends. Germline CDR1 SGHTA, CDR2 FQGNSA. This CDR3 comprises 16 residues. The CDR3 sequence: CASSFSTSHSTGELFF. CDR3 bases: TGTGCCAGCAGCTTCTCTACATCCCACTCCACCGGGGAGCTGTTTTTT.

This clonotype has just one count. One end of the junction varies from germline; a read error may be responsible. The J gene is TRBJ2-7, the V gene TRBV15; 10 bases map to TRBD2. Germline V gene sequence: CDR1 LNHNV, CDR2 YYDKDF (reference sequence). CDR3 length: 15 residues. The CDR3 nucleotides read TGTGCCATCAGCAGAGTTCTAGCGGGAGAGGGCGAGCAGTACTTC. Its protein product is CAISRVLAGEGEQYF.

In its sample, this clonotype was seen a few times. The CDR3 nucleotides read TGTGCCAGCAGGGGACCAATTTTCAATTCACCCCTCCACTTT. Translation: CASRGPIFNSPLHF. The V and J genes are TRBV9 and TRBJ1-6; D is perhaps TRBD1 (5 bases). Trimming left V 5 bases short and J 7 bases short, with 13 bases between. The CDR3 length is 14 residues. In germline, CDR1 is SGDLS, CDR2 YYNGEE.

On this clonotype: One end of the junction does not line up with germline, which may come from a read error. The chain is built from TRBV4-1 and TRBJ2-4; D unresolved. Gene TRBJ2-7 matches the end of the DNA better, so the J call may be wrong. Germline V CDR1 and CDR2: MGHRA, YSYEKL. The length of the CDR3 is 15 residues. CDR3 protein: CAGSRLEASAYEQYF. The CDR3 bases are TGCGCCGGCAGCCGCTTAGAGGCTTCCGCCTACGAGCAGTACTTC.

This rearrangement joins TRBV15 to TRBJ1-5, with 11 bases aligning to TRBD1. Germline lookup yields CDR1 LNHNV and CDR2 YYDKDF (reference sequence). V shed 7 bases, J shed 3 bases, and the junction held 2 bases outside the gene matches. The CDR3 extends over 14 amino acids. The CDR3, as DNA: TGTGCCACCAAGGACAGGGGGCTCAATCAGCCCCAGCATTTT. As protein: CATKDRGLNQPQHF.

This clonotype has just a few counts. This rearrangement joins TRBV29-1 to TRBJ1-4; 7 bases map to TRBD1. CDR3 length: 13 amino acids. Trimming cost V 2 bases and J 5 bases; bases outside gene matches: 2. CDR1 is SQVTM and CDR2 is ANQGSEA in the germline V gene. CDR3 sequence reads: CSVELGGNEKLFF. The CDR3 DNA is TGCAGCGTTGAATTAGGGGGCAATGAAAAACTGTTTTTT. Filled out from reference TRBV29-1 and TRBJ1-4, the complete variable domain reads SAVISQKPSRDICQRGTSLTIQCQVDSQVTMMFWYRQQPGQSLTLIATANQGSEATYESGFVIDKFPISRPNLTFSTLTVSNMSPEDSSIYLCSVELGGNEKLFFGSGTQLSVL.

This sequence joins TRBV27 and TRBJ2-6, with 11 bases identical to TRBD1. In germline, CDR1 is MNHEY, CDR2 SMNVEV (reference sequence). V dropped 5 bases and J dropped 3; count of bases not matched to a gene: 9. The CDR3 is made up of 18 amino acids. CDR3 in amino acids: CASSRAGTGGSGANVLTF. CDR3 nucleotides: TGTGCCAGCAGTAGGGCCGGGACAGGGGGAAGTGGGGCCAACGTCCTGACTTTC.

This clonotype came up a few times. The genes are TRBV9 and TRBJ2-1, with 8 bases lining up with TRBD1. There are 16 residues in the CDR3. Germline V gives CDR1 SGDLS, CDR2 YYNGEE. J gave up 0 bases and V 4 bases, and 6 bases lay outside the gene matches. The CDR3 reads CASSSSGGGSYNEQFF. For the CDR3, the DNA is TGTGCCAGCAGCAGTTCAGGGGGCGGCTCCTACAATGAGCAGTTCTTC.

This chain links TRBV6-2 or TRBV6-3 with TRBJ2-2, with a weak D call TRBD1 (6 bases). Per the germline V gene, CDR1 is MNHEY and CDR2 is SVGEGT. This CDR3 is 14 amino acids long. Between the trimmed V and J ends, which lost 4 bases and 4 bases, there was a span of 10 bases. The CDR3 coding sequence is TGTGCCAGCAGTTTCCGGACAGTCACCGGGGAGCTGTTTTTT. It is translated as CASSFRTVTGELFF.

This chain connects TRBV28 to TRBJ1-1; D is uncertain. Trimming pared 6 bases from V and 1 base from J, leaving 12 bases between. From germline, CDR1 is MDHEN and CDR2 SYDVKM. The CDR3 sequence is 14 residues long. CDR3 bases: TGTGCCAGCAGCGCTCCGGGAGAGAACACTGAAGCTTTCTTT. It specifies CASSAPGENTEAFF.

The rearrangement links TRBV6-1 to TRBJ2-4; a weak D match, TRBD2 (6 bases). The J call could be wrong; TRBJ2-7 is a better fit for the DNA end. The germline V gene has CDR1 MNHNS and CDR2 SASEGT. CDR3 size: 13 residues. Here the CDR3 reads CASSASEAYEQYF. The CDR3 DNA sequence: TGTGCCAGCAGCGCTAGCGAGGCCTACGAGCAGTACTTC.

As for this clonotype: This may be a read error, as it is one base from a much larger clone. The rearrangement joins TRBV29-1 to TRBJ1-2; the D is unclear. This CDR3 is 11 amino acids long. Germline assignment: CDR1 SQVTM and CDR2 ANQGSEA. V lost 4 bases and J lost 4, with 7 bases in between. DNA of the CDR3: TGCAGCGTTGCCGGCAGCTATGGCTACACCTTC. It yields the protein CSVAGSYGYTF.

This clonotype was detected once. A junction end diverges from the germline sequence, so it may reflect a read error. The rearrangement uses TRBV10-3 and TRBJ2-3; a weak D match, TRBD2 (6 bases). CDR1 is ENHRY and CDR2 is SYGVKD in the germline V gene. The CDR3 has 13 amino acids. The CDR3 DNA is TGTGCCACCGGAGGGGAATTCACAGATATGCAGTATTTT. Protein product: CATGGEFTDMQYF.

With respect to this clonotype: Mismatch with germline at one junction end may stem from a read error. The chain combines TRBV5-1 with TRBJ2-3; 9 positions agree with TRBD2. Germline V gives CDR1 SGHRS, CDR2 YFSETQ. This CDR3 contains 16 residues. The CDR3 protein is CASCLPSGTSTDTQYF. In nucleotides, the CDR3 is TGCGCCAGCTGCTTGCCTAGCGGGACTAGCACAGATACGCAGTATTTT. The full variable domain, with the rest looked up from reference TRBV5-1 and TRBJ2-3, is KAGVTQTPRYLIKTRGQQVTLSCSPISGHRSVSWYQQTPGQGLQFLFEYFSETQRNKGNFPGRFSGRQFSNSRSEMNVSTLELGDSALYLCASCLPSGTSTDTQYFGPGTRLTVL.

This clonotype showed up just a few times. The V and J genes are TRBV11-1 and TRBJ2-7; D ambiguous. The V end lost 7 bases, the J end lost 2 bases, and 15 bases lay between the germline ends. Germline values: CDR1 SGHAT, CDR2 FQDESV (reference sequence). There are 14 residues in the CDR3. The CDR3: CASNLVGRPYEQYF. CDR3 DNA sequence: TGTGCCAGCAACCTTGTGGGAAGGCCCTACGAGCAGTACTTC.

This chain connects TRBV14 to TRBJ2-1, with a possible D match to TRBD2 (5 bases). This CDR3 is 14 amino acids long. Germline V gene data show CDR1 as SGHDN and CDR2 as FVKESK. V lost 8 bases and J 4 bases, leaving 15 bases between the germline ends. CDR3 loop: CASAPGLLYNEQFF. In DNA, the CDR3 is TGTGCCAGCGCCCCCGGACTTCTGTACAATGAGCAGTTCTTC.